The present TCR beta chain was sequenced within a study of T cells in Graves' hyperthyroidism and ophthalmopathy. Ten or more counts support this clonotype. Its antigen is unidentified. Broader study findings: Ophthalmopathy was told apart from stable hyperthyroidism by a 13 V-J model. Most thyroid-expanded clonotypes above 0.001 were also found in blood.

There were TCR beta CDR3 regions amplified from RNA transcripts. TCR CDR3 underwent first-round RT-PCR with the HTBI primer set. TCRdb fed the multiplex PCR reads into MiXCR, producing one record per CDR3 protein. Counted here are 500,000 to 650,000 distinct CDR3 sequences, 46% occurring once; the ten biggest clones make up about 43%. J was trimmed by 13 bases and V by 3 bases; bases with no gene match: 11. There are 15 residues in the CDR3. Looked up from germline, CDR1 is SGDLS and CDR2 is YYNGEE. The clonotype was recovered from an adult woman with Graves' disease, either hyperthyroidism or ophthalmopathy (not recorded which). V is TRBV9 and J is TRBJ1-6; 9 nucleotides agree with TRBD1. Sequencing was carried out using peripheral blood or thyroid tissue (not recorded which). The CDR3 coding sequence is TGTGCCAGCAGCGCCGTGGGACAGGGAAGGGTCCCCCTCCACTTT. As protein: CASSAVGQGRVPLHF.